The sequence of this T cell receptor (beta chain) was determined in a study of response to subunit inactivated influenza vaccine. Study observations and caveats: After each seasonal influenza vaccination, few new T cells are recruited, the authors suggested.

V lost 1 base to trimming and J lost 6 bases, with 7 bases between them. The CDR3 is 13 residues long. The germline V gene has CDR1 SGHTA and CDR2 FQGTGA. TCRdb used MiXCR to reprocess the RT-PCR reads, holding one entry per CDR3 protein. The data contain about 700,000 distinct CDR3 sequences, about 14% of them singletons. A few counts support this clonotype. What it binds is unknown. The TCR originated in a man aged 45 to 65 who received an inactivated influenza vaccine. The chain has TRBV7-3 and TRBJ2-1; D gene ambiguous. The sequenced sample was PBMCs from blood, obtained around two weeks before vaccination. The CDR3 loop reads CASSLNRINEQFF. Written as DNA, the CDR3 is TGTGCCAGCAGCTTAAATAGGATCAATGAGCAGTTCTTC. The full variable domain, rest sourced from reference TRBV7-3 and TRBJ2-1, is GAGVSQTPSNKVTEKGKYVELRCDPISGHTALYWYRQSLGQGPEFLIYFQGTGAADDSGLPNDRFFAVRPEGSVSTLKIQRTERGDSAVYLCASSLNRINEQFFGPGTRLTVL.